This T cell receptor beta chain was sequenced for a study of post-analysis software for immune sequencing data. Study-wide findings and caveats: There were several TRBV segments more frequent in patients than controls, and TRBV5-6, TRBV5-1 and TRBV20-1 were among them.

Built from TCR beta cDNA, the libraries had unique molecular identifiers in them. Each CDR3 protein is one row after TCRdb ran MiXCR on the PCR reads. Of about 210,000 distinct CDR3 sequences in the sample, roughly 30% were seen once. The CDR3 extends over 16 amino acids. Germline assignment: CDR1 SGHRS and CDR2 YFSETQ. The V segment lost 1 base and the J segment 5 bases; nucleotides outside the gene matches: 9. Concerning this clonotype: Its target is not known.

This receptor was obtained from a girl aged 2-17 years with multiple sclerosis. The chain has TRBV5-1 and TRBJ2-5, with 9 bases lining up with TRBD1. Input material: blood. For the CDR3, the DNA is TGCGCCAGCAGCTTGTTTGGGGACAGGGAGTTGGAGACCCAGTACTTC. Protein sequence: CASSLFGDRELETQYF.